This T cell receptor beta chain emerged from a study of early T cells in non-severe SARS-CoV-2 infection. Germline CDR1 reads KGHSH; CDR2 reads LQKENI. The V and J ends lost 2 bases and 4 bases, in that order; junction bases with no gene match: 9. This CDR3 has 17 residues. TCRdb recomputed calls from the 5' RACE reads with MiXCR, one row per CDR3 protein. The sample includes roughly 56,000 distinct CDR3 sequences, 7.5% to 10% of them seen just once. The chain links TRBV18 to TRBJ1-4; 8 positions agree with TRBD1. This receptor was taken from an adult who was a healthcare worker with PCR-confirmed SARS-CoV-2 infection or an uninfected control (not recorded which). The sequenced sample consisted of whole blood. CDR3 nucleotide sequence: TGTGCCAGCTCACCAAGTTCCGGGACAGGTGTTAATGAAAAACTGTTTTTT. It yields the protein CASSPSSGTGVNEKLFF.